The 18 T cell receptor beta chains reported below all come from one sample, sequenced in a study of T cell repertoires in cytomegalovirus infection. MiXCR was run by TCRdb on the reads, yielding one entry per CDR3 protein. The profile covers about 600,000 distinct CDR3 sequences, with about 24% appearing a single time and less than 9.5% taken by the ten largest. The sequenced sample was CD8+ T cells from PBMCs. The receptors here all came from a human donor in good health (CMV status not recorded). Some clones in this sample may be carry-over from other donors' samples.

This clonotype was found a few times. V gene TRBV15 combines with J gene TRBJ2-3; the D is unclear. Trimming left V 0 bases short and J 0 bases short, with 4 bases between. The CDR3 runs 14 residues. Germline loops: CDR1 LNHNV, CDR2 YYDKDF (reference sequence). The CDR3 spells CATSRDPSTDTQYF. The CDR3, as DNA: TGTGCCACCAGCAGAGATCCTAGCACAGATACGCAGTATTTT. Variable domain in full (rest from reference TRBV15 and TRBJ2-3): DAMVIQNPRYQVTQFGKPVTLSCSQTLNHNVMYWYQQKSSQAPKLLFHYYDKDFNNEADTPDNFQSRRPNTSFCFLDIRSPGLGDTAMYLCATSRDPSTDTQYFGPGTRLTVL.

The J gene is TRBJ1-1, the V gene TRBV4-3; D gene ambiguous. V shed 0 bases and J shed 0 bases, with 11 bases lying between them. Germline V gene data show CDR1 as LGHNA and CDR2 as YSLEER. This CDR3 spans 16 amino acids. The CDR3 DNA follows: TGCGCCAGCAGCCAAGATCCCGGCGGCCTGAACACTGAAGCTTTCTTT. Its translation is CASSQDPGGLNTEAFF.

The gene calls are TRBV19 and TRBJ2-2, with D hard to call. In germline, CDR1 is LNHDA, CDR2 SQIVND (reference sequence). This CDR3 has 13 amino acids. Trimming pared 11 bases from V and 1 base from J, leaving 11 bases between. This CDR3 is CALVAKNTGELFF. The CDR3 region has the DNA TGTGCCCTCGTGGCCAAGAACACCGGGGAGCTGTTTTTT.

This clonotype turned up a few times. The rearrangement links TRBV20-1 to TRBJ2-2, with no clear D. The V gene's germline CDR1 is DFQATT and CDR2 SNEGSKA (reference sequence). CDR3 length equals 15 residues. The V end was cut by 1 base, the J end by 5 bases, with 14 bases between. The CDR3 loop is CSARGPHVRTGELFF. The CDR3 DNA reads as TGCAGTGCTAGAGGGCCCCATGTCCGAACCGGGGAGCTGTTTTTT.

This clonotype was detected a few times. This chain connects TRBV2 to TRBJ2-1, with D tentatively TRBD1 or TRBD2 (6 bases each). The germline V gene encodes CDR1 SNHLY and CDR2 FYNNEI. V lost 4 bases and J lost 10, with 11 bases in between. The CDR3 length is 12 residues. The CDR3 sequence: CASSGGGTEQFF. The CDR3 DNA sequence: TGTGCCAGCAGTGGAGGGGGGACAGAGCAGTTCTTC. The full variable domain, its missing parts supplied by reference TRBV2 and TRBJ2-1, is EPEVTQTPSHQVTQMGQEVILRCVPISNHLYFYWYRQILGQKVEFLVSFYNNEISEKSEIFDDQFSVERPDGSNFTLKIRSTKLEDSAMYFCASSGGGTEQFFGPGTRLTVL.

This clonotype was seen more than once but under ten times. The chain uses TRBV7-9 and TRBJ1-1, with unresolved D. CDR1 is SEHNR, CDR2 FQNEAQ, per germline (reference sequence). The CDR3 contains 16 residues. The V and J ends lost 3 bases and 0 bases respectively, with 14 bases between them. CDR3 protein: CASSFRVRTVNTEAFF. CDR3 in DNA: TGTGCCAGCAGCTTCCGAGTAAGGACGGTGAACACTGAAGCTTTCTTT. The full variable domain, in which reference TRBV7-9 and TRBJ1-1 provide the parts outside the CDR3, is DTGVSQNPRHKITKRGQNVTFRCDPISEHNRLYWYRQTLGQGPEFLTYFQNEAQLEKSRLLSDRFSAERPKGSFSTLEIQRTEQGDSAMYLCASSFRVRTVNTEAFFGQGTRLTVV.

This chain uses TRBV2 with TRBJ1-1; no clear D gene. CDR3 length: 13 amino acids. Germline CDR1 reads SNHLY; CDR2 reads FYNNEI. Trimming pared 9 bases from V and 0 bases from J, leaving 11 bases between. This CDR3 is CARARTLNTEAFF. The CDR3 DNA is TGTGCCAGGGCGCGGACTCTGAACACTGAAGCTTTCTTT.

The chain recombines TRBV12-3 or TRBV12-4 with TRBJ2-1; D call uncertain. The CDR3 contains 15 residues. Trimming took off 5 bases at V and 1 base at J, with 12 bases between the two ends. CDR3 region: CASSPSNPSYNEQFF. DNA of the CDR3: TGTGCCAGCAGTCCCTCTAACCCTTCCTACAATGAGCAGTTCTTC.

The sample holds many counts of this clonotype. The V and J genes are TRBV7-2 and TRBJ1-2; D remains ambiguous. CDR1 and CDR2 (germline): SGHTA, FQGNSA. Trimming cost V 4 bases and J 3 bases, with 9 bases left between them. This CDR3 contains 13 residues. The CDR3 nucleotides are TGTGCCAGCAGCTACCGGGCGGACTATGGCTACACCTTC. Translating gives CASSYRADYGYTF.

This clonotype was seen repeatedly, ten times or more. The chain has TRBV10-3 and TRBJ2-7; TRBD2 aligns across 11 bases. Germline CDR1 reads ENHRY; CDR2 reads SYGVKD. This CDR3 is built from 15 residues. Germline trimming cut 2 bases from V and 4 bases from J; bases unmatched to any gene: 4. The CDR3 bases are TGTGCCATCAGTGAGCCGGGACTAGCGGATTACGAGCAGTACTTC. Its translation is CAISEPGLADYEQYF.

This clonotype was seen ten or more times. J is TRBJ2-1 and V is TRBV19; D remains unclear. This CDR3 comprises 17 residues. Looked up from germline, CDR1 is LNHDA and CDR2 is SQIVND (reference sequence). Trimming pared 0 bases from V and 7 bases from J, leaving 19 bases between. The CDR3 bases are TGTGCCAGTAGTATAGACCCGGCAGGCCTCTCGCGGAATGAGCAGTTCTTC. Its translation: CASSIDPAGLSRNEQFF.

This chain links TRBV7-4 with TRBJ2-7, with 9 nucleotides matching TRBD1. Germline V lookup: CDR1 SGHVT, CDR2 SQSDAQ. Trimming cost V 4 bases and J 5 bases; bases outside gene matches: 0. CDR3 length equals 12 residues. This chain's CDR3 is CASSWTGDEQYF. As DNA, the CDR3 is TGTGCCAGCAGCTGGACAGGGGACGAGCAGTACTTC.

This clonotype was picked up many times. The chain uses TRBV4-1 and TRBJ2-7, with 9 positions matching TRBD1. CDR1 and CDR2 (germline): MGHRA, YSYEKL. V shed 1 base, J shed 5 bases, and the junction held 9 bases outside the gene matches. The CDR3 is made up of 16 amino acids. CDR3 coding DNA: TGCGCCAGCAGCCAAGGGCCCGGGACAGGGACCCACGAGCAGTACTTC. Encoded protein: CASSQGPGTGTHEQYF.

This clonotype has more than one count but fewer than ten. This chain joins TRBV7-2 and TRBJ2-3, with D uncertain. Per the germline V gene, CDR1 is SGHTA and CDR2 is FQGNSA. The CDR3 runs 13 residues. The V end was cut by 6 bases, the J end by 2 bases, with 9 bases between. CDR3 DNA sequence: TGTGCCAGCAGGTGGATGTACACAGATACGCAGTATTTT. It yields the protein CASRWMYTDTQYF.

This chain links TRBV28 with TRBJ1-4; tentatively, D is TRBD1 (5 bases). This CDR3 is 15 amino acids long. V gave up 4 bases and J gave up 2 bases, with 11 bases separating them. CDR1 MDHEN and CDR2 SYDVKM come from the germline V gene. DNA of the CDR3: TGTGCCAGCAGTTCCGAGGGGACCACTAATGAAAAACTGTTTTTT. This gives the protein CASSSEGTTNEKLFF.

A remark on this clonotype: A much larger clone lies a single base off, so this may be a read error. This is likely a read error, given that the CDR3 carries no conserved phenylalanine or tryptophan at its end. This chain links TRBV7-8 with TRBJ2-7; either TRBD1 or TRBD2 may supply D (5 bases each). The germline gives CDR1 SGHVS, CDR2 FQNEAQ. V lost 5 bases to trimming and J lost 3 bases, with 14 bases between them. The CDR3 runs 14 residues. Here the CDR3 reads CASSPAGAVYEQYI. In DNA, the CDR3 is TGTGCCAGCAGCCCAGCCGGGGCGGTCTACGAGCAGTACATC.

In DNA, the CDR3 is TGTGCCAGCTCCAAGGCGGACTCTGGAAACACCATATATTTT. Its translation: CASSKADSGNTIYF. The V and J genes are TRBV7-9 and TRBJ1-3; D is uncertain. The CDR3 totals 14 residues. Per the germline V gene, CDR1 is SEHNR and CDR2 is FQNEAQ (reference sequence). Trimming cost V 8 bases and J 0 bases, with 11 bases left between them. The full variable domain, completed using reference TRBV7-9 and TRBJ1-3, is DTGVSQNPRHKITKRGQNVTFRCDPISEHNRLYWYRQTLGQGPEFLTYFQNEAQLEKSRLLSDRFSAERPKGSFSTLEIQRTEQGDSAMYLCASSKADSGNTIYFGEGSWLTVV.

There are a few counts of this clonotype. This rearrangement joins TRBV25-1 to TRBJ2-1, with 7 bases aligning to TRBD2. The trim removed 3 bases at V and 4 bases at J, leaving 9 bases unmatched. Germline V gene data show CDR1 as MGHDK and CDR2 as SYGVNS. The CDR3 is made up of 16 amino acids. The CDR3 region is CASSEGGISWYNEQFF. CDR3 DNA: TGTGCCAGCAGTGAGGGAGGGATTTCCTGGTACAATGAGCAGTTCTTC.